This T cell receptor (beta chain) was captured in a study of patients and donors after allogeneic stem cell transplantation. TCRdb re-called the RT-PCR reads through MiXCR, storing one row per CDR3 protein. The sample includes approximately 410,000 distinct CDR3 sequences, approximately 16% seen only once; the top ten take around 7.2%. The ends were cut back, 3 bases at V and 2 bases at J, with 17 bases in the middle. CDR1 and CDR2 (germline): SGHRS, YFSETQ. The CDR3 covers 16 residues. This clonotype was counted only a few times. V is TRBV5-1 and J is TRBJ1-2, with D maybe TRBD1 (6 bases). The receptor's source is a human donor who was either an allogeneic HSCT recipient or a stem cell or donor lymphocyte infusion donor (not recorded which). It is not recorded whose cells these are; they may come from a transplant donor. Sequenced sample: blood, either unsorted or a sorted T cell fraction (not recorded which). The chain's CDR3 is CASSSRGPNGNYGYTF. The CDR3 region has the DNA TGCGCCAGCAGCTCCAGGGGACCGAATGGGAACTATGGCTACACCTTC. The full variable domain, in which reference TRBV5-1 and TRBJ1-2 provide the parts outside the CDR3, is KAGVTQTPRYLIKTRGQQVTLSCSPISGHRSVSWYQQTPGQGLQFLFEYFSETQRNKGNFPGRFSGRQFSNSRSEMNVSTLELGDSALYLCASSSRGPNGNYGYTFGSGTRLTVV.